The clone carrying this T cell receptor beta chain was detected only a few times. Unique molecular identifiers were incorporated during preparation of the TCRbeta library. Using its own MiXCR run on the PCR reads, TCRdb lists one record per CDR3 protein. In the table there are roughly 300,000 distinct CDR3 sequences, about 9.3% of which are singletons. This sample is drawn from a study of T-cell reconstitution after alpha-beta-depleted transplantation in children. This CDR3 contains 18 residues. The junction had 18 bases not matched to a gene; V was cut back by 7 bases and J by 5 bases. Germline V gives CDR1 KGHDR, CDR2 SFDVKD.

V usage is TRBV24-1 and J usage is TRBJ2-5, with 10 bases fitting TRBD2. This sequence was found in a human donor who donated a stem cell graft to a child with acute lymphoblastic leukemia. The source material was PBMCs from the stem cell graft donor, sampled from the stem cell graft. The CDR3 DNA reads TGTGCCACCAGCCCTGGGGCTAGCGGGAGTTACGTTCAGGAGACCCAGTACTTC. It yields the protein CATSPGASGSYVQETQYF.